This T cell receptor (beta chain) emerged from a study of post-analysis software for immune sequencing data. Study-wide context: The disease courses covered relapsing-remitting, secondary progressive and progressive-relapsing multiple sclerosis. Points from the study as a whole: Analysis by F measure revealed that same-batch samples clustered strongly together. TRBV5-6, TRBV5-1 and TRBV20-1 belonged to a set of roughly 5 TRBV segments that were more frequent in patients than controls. Compared against controls, patients with multiple sclerosis displayed significantly lower normalized Chao1 diversity.

Unique molecular identifiers featured in each of the TCR beta cDNA libraries. Around 500,000 cDNA molecules were recovered from an input of 1 to 10 million T cells. TCRdb called the PCR reads again in MiXCR, with one record for every CDR3 protein. The table has some 890,000 distinct CDR3 sequences, about 57% seen once. This CDR3 comprises 16 residues. Notes on this clonotype: Its cognate antigen is unknown.

The specimen sequenced was blood. This chain joins TRBV12-3 or TRBV12-4 and TRBJ2-5; 14 nucleotides line up with TRBD2. The assigned J gene may be wrong: the sequence end matches TRBJ2-7 better. This clonotype was obtained from a girl under 18 with multiple sclerosis. CDR3 sequence (DNA): TGTGCCAGCAGCCAAGGGACTAGCGGGAGTCGCCACGAGCAGTACTTC. Translated: CASSQGTSGSRHEQYF.